The 28 T cell receptor beta chains given below trace back to one sample, sequenced in a study of cytomegalovirus exposure and HLA in healthy donors. Libraries were prepared by immunoSEQ multiplex PCR; TCRdb keeps only in-frame clonotypes and omits some of them. The profile shows 130,000 or so clones, roughly 84% of them singletons. Sequences were obtained from PBMCs. Receptors were obtained from a woman in her 30s in good health and CMV-seronegative.

The CDR3 region has the DNA TGTGCCAGCAGCTTAGGCGTAGGGAGGGCTGAAGCTTTCTTT. It yields the protein CASSLGVGRAEAFF. The chain uses TRBV7-2 and TRBJ1-1; D remains ambiguous. CDR3 length: 14 amino acids. Trimming pared 1 base from V and 6 bases from J, leaving 12 bases between. Germline CDR1 and CDR2: SGHTA and FQGNSA.

V usage is TRBV30 and J usage is TRBJ1-2, with 8 bases identical to TRBD1. CDR3 length: 13 amino acids. Trimming cost V 0 bases and J 7 bases; bases outside gene matches: 4. Germline assignment: CDR1 GTSNPN and CDR2 SVGIG (reference sequence). CDR3 in amino acids: CAWSVLQGGGYTF. The CDR3 DNA follows: TGTGCCTGGAGTGTACTACAGGGGGGTGGCTACACCTTC.

This clone was detected only a few times. This sequence joins TRBV5-4 and TRBJ2-3; tentative D call: TRBD1 (6 bases). The CDR3 has 15 residues. V was shortened by 5 bases and J by 4 bases, with 17 bases between the two germline ends. Germline V gene sequence: CDR1 SGHNT, CDR2 YYREEE (reference sequence). The CDR3 spells CASRRPGQNPDTQYF. The CDR3 DNA is TGTGCCAGCAGGCGCCCGGGACAAAACCCAGATACGCAGTATTTT.

In this sample, this clone turned up once. The chain combines TRBV19 with TRBJ2-7; TRBD1 might be the D (6 bases). Germline CDR1 is LNHDA and CDR2 is SQIVND (reference sequence). V was pared by 7 bases and J by 3 bases, with 16 bases between. CDR3 length: 14 residues. CDR3 DNA: TGTGCCAGTAAGCCGGGACACTTATTCTACGAGCAGTACTTC. As protein: CASKPGHLFYEQYF. The variable domain in full, with the rest retrieved from reference TRBV19 and TRBJ2-7, is DGGITQSPKYLFRKEGQNVTLSCEQNLNHDAMYWYRQDPGQGLRLIYYSQIVNDFQKGDIAEGYSVSREKKESFPLTVTSAQKNPTAFYLCASKPGHLFYEQYFGPGTRLTVT.

This clone was seen a single time. The V and J genes are TRBV29-1 and TRBJ2-5; D unresolved. The V gene's germline CDR1 is SQVTM and CDR2 ANQGSEA. Deletions cut 5 bases from V and 1 base from J, with 8 bases between. This CDR3 is built from 12 residues. The CDR3 DNA reads as TGCAGCGTTTCAACACCCCAAGAGACCCAGTACTTC. This encodes CSVSTPQETQYF. Complete variable domain (other parts from reference TRBV29-1 and TRBJ2-5): SAVISQKPSRDICQRGTSLTIQCQVDSQVTMMFWYRQQPGQSLTLIATANQGSEATYESGFVIDKFPISRPNLTFSTLTVSNMSPEDSSIYLCSVSTPQETQYFGPGTRLLVL.

This chain connects TRBV2 to TRBJ2-2; 10 positions match TRBD2. Per the germline V gene, CDR1 is SNHLY and CDR2 is FYNNEI. The CDR3 totals 18 residues. With V trimmed by 4 bases and J by 0 bases, 8 bases remained unmatched. This CDR3 reads CASSAIRLAGTNTGELFF. CDR3 DNA: TGTGCCAGCAGTGCGATACGACTAGCGGGTACGAACACCGGGGAGCTGTTTTTT. Full variable domain (missing parts from reference TRBV2 and TRBJ2-2): EPEVTQTPSHQVTQMGQEVILRCVPISNHLYFYWYRQILGQKVEFLVSFYNNEISEKSEIFDDQFSVERPDGSNFTLKIRSTKLEDSAMYFCASSAIRLAGTNTGELFFGEGSRLTVL.

V is TRBV5-1 and J is TRBJ2-5; 12 bases line up with TRBD2. CDR1 is SGHRS and CDR2 is YFSETQ in the germline V gene. CDR3 size: 17 residues. J was trimmed by 7 bases and V by 0 bases; bases with no gene match: 10. The CDR3 DNA follows: TGCGCCAGCAGCTTGGTCCCCCTAGCGGGGGGGCAGGGGACCCAGTACTTC. Protein sequence: CASSLVPLAGGQGTQYF.

This clone was seen a single time. This sequence joins TRBV5-1 and TRBJ2-2; 11 positions match TRBD2. The CDR3 runs 17 residues. V was pared by 2 bases and J by 4 bases, with 7 bases of the junction left unmatched. Germline values: CDR1 SGHRS, CDR2 YFSETQ. CDR3 amino acids: CASSLLTSGVSTGELFF. The CDR3 bases are TGCGCCAGCAGCTTATTGACTAGCGGGGTTTCCACCGGGGAGCTGTTTTTT.

This chain joins TRBV19 and TRBJ1-1; D call uncertain. CDR1 LNHDA and CDR2 SQIVND come from the germline V gene (reference sequence). Trimming shortened V by 7 bases and J by 4 bases, and 13 bases separated the two germline ends. This CDR3 is built from 13 residues. CDR3 protein: CASTEPQITEAFF. CDR3 nucleotide sequence: TGTGCCAGTACTGAACCCCAGATCACTGAAGCTTTCTTT.

This chain uses TRBV2 with TRBJ1-2, with D possibly matching TRBD1 (5 bases). V shed 10 bases and J shed 8 bases, with 17 bases lying between them. The germline V gene encodes CDR1 SNHLY and CDR2 FYNNEI. There are 12 residues in the CDR3. The CDR3 DNA is TGTGCCACCGACGGGGGTGTGGGAGGCTACACCTTC. It is translated as CATDGGVGGYTF.

The J gene is TRBJ1-5, the V gene TRBV6-6; D may be TRBD1 (6 bases). Per the germline V gene, CDR1 is MNHNY and CDR2 is SVGAGI (reference sequence). Deletions cut 7 bases from V and 5 bases from J, with 12 bases between. The CDR3 is 13 residues long. CDR3 in DNA: TGTGCCAGCATACCACACAGGGATCAGCCCCAGCATTTT. Translated, it gives CASIPHRDQPQHF.

V gene TRBV2 combines with J gene TRBJ2-5; 10 bases map to TRBD1. The CDR3 is made up of 15 amino acids. After removal of 9 bases from V and 3 bases from J, the junction contained 10 bases not matched to a gene. The germline V gene has CDR1 SNHLY and CDR2 FYNNEI. The CDR3 nucleotides are TGTGCCAGTCGTCTGGACAGGGGGATTGAAGAGACCCAGTACTTC. This sequence encodes CASRLDRGIEETQYF.

This rearrangement joins TRBV4-1 to TRBJ2-5, with TRBD1 as a possible D gene (5 bases). The CDR3 runs 14 residues. The germline gives CDR1 MGHRA, CDR2 YSYEKL. The V end lost 1 base, the J end lost 4 bases, and 10 bases lay between the germline ends. CDR3 region: CASSQVGQGETQYF. CDR3 sequence (DNA): TGCGCCAGCAGCCAAGTGGGCCAGGGAGAGACCCAGTACTTC.

V and J are TRBV6-1 and TRBJ1-4, with 7 bases that match TRBD1. The CDR3 spans 13 residues. With 7 bases clipped from V and 7 bases from J, the junction kept 6 bases outside the gene matches. Germline CDR1 and CDR2: MNHNS and SASEGT. CDR3 residues: CASTRGQVEKLFF. The CDR3 DNA reads as TGTGCCAGCACCCGAGGACAGGTTGAAAAACTGTTTTTT.

This clone was seen more than once but under ten times. CDR3 nucleotides: TGCGCCAGCAGCTCCGACAGGGGAATTTACACCGGGGAGCTGTTTTTT. It encodes CASSSDRGIYTGELFF. The V call is TRBV5-1, the J call TRBJ2-2; 8 positions match TRBD1. Germline V gene sequence: CDR1 SGHRS, CDR2 YFSETQ. V trimming: 3 bases; J trimming: 3 bases; junction bases outside the gene matches: 7. The CDR3 consists of 16 residues.

CDR3 DNA sequence: TGTGCCACCAGCAGCAGGCGGGGGATTGGCAATCAGCCCCAGCATTTT. It yields the protein CATSSRRGIGNQPQHF. The rearrangement joins TRBV15 to TRBJ1-5; the D gene is possibly TRBD1 (5 bases). The CDR3 spans 16 residues. Germline V gene lookup returns CDR1 LNHNV and CDR2 YYDKDF (reference sequence). Trimming shortened V by 3 bases and J by 2 bases, and 14 bases separated the two germline ends.

This clone was recorded only once. The gene calls are TRBV5-1 and TRBJ1-3, with a possible D match to TRBD1 (5 bases). CDR1 is SGHRS, CDR2 YFSETQ, per germline. The CDR3 is 15 amino acids. V was pared by 2 bases and J by 4 bases, with 13 bases between. The CDR3 bases are TGCGCCAGCAGCTTAGATGCAGGGTCGGGAAACACCATATATTTT. The encoded protein is CASSLDAGSGNTIYF.

The rearrangement joins TRBV9 to TRBJ1-2; 10 nucleotides align to TRBD1. Looked up from germline, CDR1 is SGDLS and CDR2 is YYNGEE. Trimming cost V 4 bases and J 8 bases; bases outside gene matches: 8. The CDR3 is 14 residues long. The CDR3 region has the DNA TGTGCCAGCAGCATCCCCGGGACAGGGGTGGGCTACACCTTC. Translating gives CASSIPGTGVGYTF. The complete variable domain, with remaining parts taken from reference TRBV9 and TRBJ1-2, reads DSGVTQTPKHLITATGQRVTLRCSPRSGDLSVYWYQQSLDQGLQFLIQYYNGEERAKGNILERFSAQQFPDLHSELNLSSLELGDSALYFCASSIPGTGVGYTFGSGTRLTVV.

The chain recombines TRBV7-2 with TRBJ2-4, with 10 nucleotides matching TRBD2. The germline V gene has CDR1 SGHTA and CDR2 FQGNSA. The CDR3 has 18 residues. V trimming: 5 bases; J trimming: 0 bases; junction bases outside the gene matches: 10. The CDR3 bases are TGTGCCAGCAGCGAGGGGCTAGCGGGGGCTCTAGCCAAAAACATTCAGTACTTC. Protein sequence: CASSEGLAGALAKNIQYF.

The J gene is TRBJ2-3, the V gene TRBV11-3; possible D gene TRBD1, 5 bases. V was trimmed by 2 bases and J by 0 bases, leaving 15 bases between them. In germline, CDR1 is SGHNT, CDR2 YENEEA. The CDR3 sequence is 17 residues long. This CDR3 reads CASSLRAGSTSTDTQYF. The CDR3, as DNA: TGTGCCAGCAGCTTACGGGCAGGGTCCACTAGCACAGATACGCAGTATTTT.

In this sample, this clone turned up once. The V and J genes are TRBV5-1 and TRBJ2-7, with D perhaps TRBD2 (7 bases). CDR1 is SGHRS and CDR2 is YFSETQ in the germline V gene. Trimming took off 1 base at V and 2 bases at J, with 16 bases between the two ends. CDR3 length: 16 residues. Here the CDR3 reads CASSLTSGGGPYEQYF. Here the CDR3 DNA reads TGCGCCAGCAGCTTGACGTCGGGCGGGGGCCCCTACGAGCAGTACTTC.

CDR3 sequence: CASSQMVQGAYEQYF. CDR3 coding DNA: TGCGCCAGCAGCCAAATGGTACAGGGGGCGTACGAGCAGTACTTC. The chain is built from TRBV4-3 and TRBJ2-7; 9 nucleotides align to TRBD1. Germline lookup yields CDR1 LGHNA and CDR2 YSLEER. The CDR3 is made up of 15 amino acids. V shed 2 bases, J shed 4 bases, and the junction held 6 bases outside the gene matches.

This chain joins TRBV7-2 and TRBJ2-1, with 9 positions matching TRBD2. CDR3 length equals 16 residues. V dropped 1 base and J dropped 2; count of bases not matched to a gene: 3. Per germline, CDR1 SGHTA and CDR2 FQGNSA. In DNA, the CDR3 is TGTGCCAGCAGCTTAGAGGGCGGGGGGGCCTACAATGAGCAGTTCTTC. Protein product: CASSLEGGGAYNEQFF.

The chain recombines TRBV6-5 with TRBJ2-3, with D possibly TRBD1 on 6 matching bases. The CDR3 is 15 amino acids. In germline, CDR1 is MNHEY, CDR2 SVGAGI. The ends were cut back, 5 bases at V and 2 bases at J, with 14 bases in the middle. The CDR3 region is CASSRQDRSTDTQYF. CDR3 nucleotide sequence: TGTGCCAGCAGTAGACAGGACCGCTCCACAGATACGCAGTATTTT.

This sequence joins TRBV5-5 and TRBJ1-3; D possibly corresponds to TRBD1 (6 bases). The CDR3 spans 15 residues. CDR1 SGHKS and CDR2 YYEKEE come from the germline V gene (reference sequence). The ends were cut back, 5 bases at V and 0 bases at J, with 12 bases in the middle. CDR3 coding DNA: TGTGCCAGCAGTCAGACAGGTCCCTCTGGAAACACCATATATTTT. Amino acid sequence: CASSQTGPSGNTIYF.

The chain is built from TRBV19 and TRBJ2-1, with 8 bases fitting TRBD1. The V gene's germline CDR1 is LNHDA and CDR2 SQIVND (reference sequence). This CDR3 comprises 15 residues. V trimming: 6 bases; J trimming: 6 bases; junction bases outside the gene matches: 10. CDR3 in amino acids: CASRLGQDTLNEQFF. In DNA form, the CDR3 reads TGTGCCAGTAGGCTGGGACAGGACACGCTCAATGAGCAGTTCTTC.

This chain connects TRBV9 to TRBJ2-7, with 10 bases matching TRBD1. The V and J ends lost 4 bases and 4 bases, in that order; junction bases with no gene match: 14. CDR3 length equals 17 residues. CDR1 and CDR2 (germline): SGDLS, YYNGEE. CDR3 residues: CASSPGQGPTRGYEQYF. The CDR3 region has the DNA TGTGCCAGCAGCCCGGGACAGGGGCCCACCCGGGGTTACGAGCAGTACTTC.

This chain joins TRBV13 and TRBJ2-7; 7 bases match TRBD1. Germline trimming cut 5 bases from V and 2 bases from J; bases unmatched to any gene: 6. This CDR3 region has 14 residues. Germline CDR1 reads PRHDT; CDR2 reads FYEKMQ (reference sequence). In DNA form, the CDR3 reads TGTGCCAGCAGCAAGACAGGGATCCCCTACGAGCAGTACTTC. Protein sequence: CASSKTGIPYEQYF.